The sequence of this TCR beta chain was determined in a study of T-cell memory formation after mild COVID-19. The CDR3 is 18 residues long. Losses at the gene ends were 1 base for V and 3 bases for J; bases not matched to a gene: 11. CDR1 is SGHAT, CDR2 FQNNGV, per germline. Points from the study as a whole: Specificity for SARS-CoV-2 was not confirmed among the second-wave clones peaking on day 37.

As for this clonotype: What it binds is unknown.

Employing constant-segment primers, 5'RACE generated TCR alpha and TCR beta cDNA libraries bearing sample barcodes and UMIs. TCRdb re-called the 5' RACE reads through MiXCR, storing one row per CDR3 protein. In the table there are 450,000 to 700,000 distinct CDR3 sequences, roughly 18% of which are singletons. This TCR came from an adult woman who had mild COVID-19 (a few samples of this study predate the infection). Cell type and time point are not known. The chain combines TRBV11-2 with TRBJ2-5; 10 bases are a match to TRBD2. The specimen sequenced was PBMCs or a T cell subset sorted from them (not recorded which). CDR3 bases: TGTGCCAGCAGCTTAGCAGGGTCTAGCGGGGGTGTTGAAGAGACCCAGTACTTC. This translates into CASSLAGSSGGVEETQYF.